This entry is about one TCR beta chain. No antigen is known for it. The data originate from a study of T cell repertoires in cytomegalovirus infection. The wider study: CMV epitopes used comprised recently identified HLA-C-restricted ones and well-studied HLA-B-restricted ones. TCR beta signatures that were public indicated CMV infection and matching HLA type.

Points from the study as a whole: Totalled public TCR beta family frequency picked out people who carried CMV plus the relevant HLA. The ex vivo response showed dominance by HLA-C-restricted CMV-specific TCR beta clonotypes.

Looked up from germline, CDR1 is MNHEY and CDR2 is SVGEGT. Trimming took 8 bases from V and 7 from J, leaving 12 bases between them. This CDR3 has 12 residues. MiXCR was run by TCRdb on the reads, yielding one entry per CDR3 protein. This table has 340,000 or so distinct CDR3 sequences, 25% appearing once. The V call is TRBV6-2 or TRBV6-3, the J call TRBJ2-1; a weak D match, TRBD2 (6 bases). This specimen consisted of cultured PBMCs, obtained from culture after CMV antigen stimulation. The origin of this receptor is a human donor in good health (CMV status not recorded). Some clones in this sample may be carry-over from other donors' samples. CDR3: CASGGLGNEQFF. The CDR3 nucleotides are TGTGCCAGCGGGGGGTTAGGGAATGAGCAGTTCTTC.